This entry features one TCR beta chain sequence. Its specificity is not known. Sequenced samples came from active juvenile idiopathic arthritis patients. Here immunoSEQ multiplex PCR was the method, and the copy in TCRdb shows in-frame clones only, minus some. The table has around 32,000 clones, about 93% seen once; the top ten hold around 3%. Germline V gene lookup returns CDR1 SGHNT and CDR2 YENEEA. V was clipped by 5 bases and J by 3 bases; unmatched bases: 4. This CDR3 region has 13 residues. This sample was included in a study of circulating and synovial CD4+ cells in juvenile arthritis. General observations from the study: Circulating pathogenic-like and bulk T cells looked alike by Vbeta family usage. T cell genome counts differed by at least an order of magnitude between CPL and CD4 samples.

J is TRBJ2-7 and V is TRBV11-3; 7 bases are shared with TRBD1. The clonotype originates from a human donor with juvenile idiopathic arthritis. Sequenced material: CD4+ T cells from blood. CDR3: CASSLSGGYEQYF. The CDR3 region has the DNA TGTGCCAGCAGCCTTTCAGGGGGCTACGAGCAGTACTTC.